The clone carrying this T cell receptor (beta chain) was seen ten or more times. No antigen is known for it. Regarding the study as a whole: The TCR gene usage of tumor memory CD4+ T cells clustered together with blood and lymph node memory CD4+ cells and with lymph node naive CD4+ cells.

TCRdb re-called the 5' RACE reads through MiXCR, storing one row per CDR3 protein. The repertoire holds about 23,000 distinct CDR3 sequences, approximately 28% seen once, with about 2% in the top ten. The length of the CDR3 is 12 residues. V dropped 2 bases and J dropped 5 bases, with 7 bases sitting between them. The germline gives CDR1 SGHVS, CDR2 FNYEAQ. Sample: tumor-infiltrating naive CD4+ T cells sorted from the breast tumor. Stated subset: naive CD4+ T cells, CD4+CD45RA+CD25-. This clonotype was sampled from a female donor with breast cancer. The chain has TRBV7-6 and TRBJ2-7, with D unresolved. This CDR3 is CASSLFGDEQYF. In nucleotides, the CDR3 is TGTGCCAGCAGCTTATTCGGAGACGAGCAGTACTTC. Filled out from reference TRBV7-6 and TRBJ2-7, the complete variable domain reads GAGVSQSPRYKVTKRGQDVALRCDPISGHVSLYWYRQALGQGPEFLTYFNYEAQQDKSGLPNDRFSAERPEGSISTLTIQRTEQRDSAMYRCASSLFGDEQYFGPGTRLTVT.